The 19 T cell receptor beta chains presented below share a single source sample, sequenced in a study of CD8 T cells in ankylosing spondylitis. Whole-study findings and limits: For ankylosing spondylitis blood, a TCR beta motif of roughly 8 highly homologous variants appeared characteristic.

TCRdb recomputed calls from the 5' RACE reads with MiXCR, one row per CDR3 protein. The sample lists 650,000 to 800,000 distinct CDR3 sequences; around 20% were seen once. Their target antigens are unknown. The sequenced sample was blood, either unsorted or a sorted T cell fraction (not recorded which). The receptors derive from a male donor with ankylosing spondylitis.

This clonotype showed up just a few times. V gene TRBV10-3 combines with J gene TRBJ2-5, with 7 nucleotides matching TRBD2. The trim removed 11 bases at V and 4 bases at J, leaving 28 bases unmatched. The germline V gene encodes CDR1 ENHRY and CDR2 SYGVKD. This CDR3 has 19 residues. CDR3 in DNA: TGTGCCGTACCACCCACGGGCGCCTGGGCGAGCGGGGTAGGAGAGACCCAGTACTTC. This translates into CAVPPTGAWASGVGETQYF.

The V gene is TRBV2, the J gene TRBJ2-7; unclear D gene. The CDR3 contains 14 residues. Germline V gene sequence: CDR1 SNHLY, CDR2 FYNNEI. V lost 3 bases and J 2 bases, leaving 11 bases between the germline ends. CDR3 DNA: TGTGCCAGCAGTGACATGGTCAGGCCCTACGAGCAGTACTTC. Its translation: CASSDMVRPYEQYF.

This clonotype has only a few counts. V and J are TRBV24-1 and TRBJ1-5; 7 bases line up with TRBD1. Trimming at V came to 5 bases and at J to 0 bases, leaving 6 bases not matched to a gene. The V gene's germline CDR1 is KGHDR and CDR2 SFDVKD. The CDR3 length is 16 residues. CDR3 sequence: CATSARDSYSNQPQHF. The CDR3 bases are TGTGCCACCAGTGCGCGGGACAGCTATAGCAATCAGCCCCAGCATTTT.

The chain has TRBV20-1 and TRBJ1-1; D remains unclear. The CDR3 contains 14 residues. CDR1 DFQATT and CDR2 SNEGSKA come from the germline V gene (reference sequence). Trimming shortened V by 5 bases and J by 0 bases, and 13 bases separated the two germline ends. Here the CDR3 reads CSAPDQPMNTEAFF. In DNA form, the CDR3 reads TGCAGTGCTCCGGACCAGCCTATGAACACTGAAGCTTTCTTT.

The chain links TRBV12-3 or TRBV12-4 to TRBJ1-4; perhaps TRBD1 as D (6 bases). This CDR3 is 16 amino acids long. The V gene lost 4 bases and the J gene lost 5 bases, with 17 bases spanning the gap. The CDR3 DNA reads as TGTGCCAGCAGTTCACCCATGGGGGCCCTGAATGAAAAACTGTTTTTT. Translation gives CASSSPMGALNEKLFF.

V gene TRBV12-3 or TRBV12-4 combines with J gene TRBJ2-1, with D unclear. Trimming removed 7 bases from V and 8 bases from J, with 12 bases in between. The CDR3 runs 12 residues. The CDR3 is CASKVGPHEQFF. CDR3 DNA sequence: TGTGCCAGCAAGGTGGGCCCCCATGAGCAGTTCTTC.

V gene TRBV10-3 combines with J gene TRBJ1-2; D perhaps matches TRBD1 (5 bases). Germline V CDR1 and CDR2: ENHRY, SYGVKD. V lost 3 bases and J lost 2, with 19 bases in between. CDR3 size: 17 residues. The CDR3 spells CAISDYIDSNKNYGYTF. The CDR3 DNA sequence: TGTGCCATCAGTGACTATATAGACAGTAATAAGAACTATGGCTACACCTTC.

The CDR3 protein is CASSQVPPGFWQPLHF. As DNA, the CDR3 is TGCGCCAGCAGCCAAGTTCCTCCGGGCTTTTGGCAACCCCTCCACTTT. The chain has TRBV4-1 and TRBJ1-6; no reliable D call. Germline V lookup: CDR1 MGHRA, CDR2 YSYEKL. The CDR3 loop spans 16 amino acids. Trimming removed 1 base at V and 12 bases at J, with 19 bases between.

This rearrangement joins TRBV6-1 to TRBJ2-6, with a weak D call TRBD2 (6 bases). Trimming stripped 10 bases from V and 0 bases from J, with 10 bases between. There are 14 residues in the CDR3. Germline V lookup: CDR1 MNHNS, CDR2 SASEGT. The CDR3 reads CATWRASGANVLTF. CDR3 sequence (DNA): TGTGCCACCTGGAGGGCCTCTGGGGCCAACGTCCTGACTTTC.

This clonotype was detected a few times. The chain recombines TRBV4-1 with TRBJ2-1, with 10 bases that match TRBD2. V was clipped by 7 bases and J by 10 bases; unmatched bases: 13. CDR1 is MGHRA and CDR2 is YSYEKL in the germline V gene. This CDR3 has 15 amino acids. The CDR3 spells CASTELAGGIVEQFF. Here the CDR3 DNA reads TGCGCCAGCACCGAATTAGCGGGAGGAATAGTCGAGCAGTTCTTC.

A few counts support this clonotype. The chain is built from TRBV5-1 and TRBJ2-7, with D maybe TRBD1 (6 bases). CDR1 is SGHRS, CDR2 YFSETQ, per germline. The CDR3 covers 14 residues. V lost 4 bases and J 4 bases, leaving 15 bases between the germline ends. The DNA for the CDR3 is TGCGCCAGCAGCAGTAGGGGACACACTTACGAGCAGTACTTC. Protein sequence: CASSSRGHTYEQYF.

The CDR3 DNA reads as TGTGCCAGCAGCCAAAGACAGGGCGTAGACTATGGCTACACCTTC. Translation gives CASSQRQGVDYGYTF. V usage is TRBV4-2 and J usage is TRBJ1-2, with 7 bases that match TRBD1. In germline, CDR1 is LGHNA, CDR2 YNFKEQ. The CDR3 is made up of 15 amino acids. V lost 2 bases, J lost 3 bases, and 6 bases stayed unmatched.

This chain connects TRBV27 to TRBJ2-7; either TRBD1 or TRBD2 may fit D (5 bases each). Germline-derived CDR1 and CDR2 are MNHEY and SMNVEV (reference sequence). The V end lost 6 bases, the J end lost 3 bases, and 18 bases lay between the germline ends. This CDR3 region has 15 residues. Here the CDR3 reads CASRPPGAPHYEQYF. DNA for the CDR3: TGTGCCAGCAGACCACCCGGGGCGCCACACTACGAGCAGTACTTC.

CDR3 protein: CASSRGQGQPQHF. The DNA for the CDR3 is TGCGCCAGCAGCAGAGGACAGGGTCAGCCCCAGCATTTT. This chain joins TRBV5-1 and TRBJ1-5, with 8 positions matching TRBD1. The CDR3 totals 13 residues. V lost 4 bases to trimming and J lost 6 bases; unmatched junction nucleotides: 3. Germline CDR1 is SGHRS and CDR2 is YFSETQ.

This clonotype turned up a few times. J is TRBJ2-5 and V is TRBV11-2; possible D gene TRBD2, 5 bases. Deletions cut 10 bases from V and 7 bases from J, with 16 bases between. The germline gives CDR1 SGHAT, CDR2 FQNNGV. This CDR3 is 12 amino acids long. The CDR3 coding sequence is TGTGCCACCTCCGCCCGGGATGGGACCCAGTACTTC. This sequence encodes CATSARDGTQYF.

The rearrangement links TRBV20-1 to TRBJ1-5; maybe TRBD1 (5 bases). Between the trimmed V and J ends, which lost 5 bases and 0 bases, there was a span of 11 bases. The CDR3 spans 14 residues. Germline-derived CDR1 and CDR2 are DFQATT and SNEGSKA (reference sequence). Written as DNA, the CDR3 is TGCAGTGCTCAGAGAGGGACTAGCAATCAGCCCCAGCATTTT. Encoded protein: CSAQRGTSNQPQHF.

V and J are TRBV5-1 and TRBJ2-7; 9 bases fit TRBD2. V was pared by 4 bases and J by 3 bases, with 11 bases of the junction left unmatched. CDR1 is SGHRS and CDR2 is YFSETQ in the germline V gene. The CDR3 runs 16 residues. In DNA form, the CDR3 reads TGCGCCAGCAGCAGGGCTAGCGGGGAAGGCCGCTACGAGCAGTACTTC. Amino acids: CASSRASGEGRYEQYF.

This clonotype was seen a handful of times. The chain uses TRBV6-1 and TRBJ1-1; the match to TRBD1 covers 10 bases. Trimming took 7 bases from V and 5 from J; bases not matched to a gene: 10. The germline V gene encodes CDR1 MNHNS and CDR2 SASEGT. The CDR3 spans 15 residues. In DNA, the CDR3 is TGTGCCAGCACGCGGACAGGGGGAGTAGGGACTGAAGCTTTCTTT. Amino acid sequence: CASTRTGGVGTEAFF.

The chain recombines TRBV5-4 with TRBJ2-3, with 9 nucleotides matching TRBD2. The CDR3 covers 15 residues. V was pared by 6 bases and J by 3 bases, with 8 bases of the junction left unmatched. The germline CDR1 and CDR2 sequences are SGHNT and YYREEE (reference sequence). The CDR3 spells CASTWSGGLTDTQYF. In nucleotides, the CDR3 is TGTGCCAGCACTTGGAGCGGGGGGCTTACAGATACGCAGTATTTT.